Presented here are 27 T cell receptor beta chains from one specimen sequenced in a study of radiotherapy plus CTLA-4 blockade in lung cancer. TCRdb's table, derived via immunoSEQ multiplex PCR, lists solely in-frame clones and lacks some. The sample includes approximately 52,000 clones, 77% of them seen just once. Material: peripheral blood, obtained from a patient treated with radiotherapy plus ipilimumab. These receptors originate from a human donor with non-small cell lung cancer whose response to radiotherapy plus ipilimumab could not be evaluated.

This chain connects TRBV7-9 to TRBJ2-2; 7 bases align to TRBD2. Germline loops: CDR1 SEHNR, CDR2 FQNEAQ (reference sequence). Trimming at V came to 8 bases and at J to 4 bases, leaving 7 bases not matched to a gene. The CDR3 runs 14 residues. CDR3: CASLILAVTGELFF. The CDR3 coding sequence is TGTGCCAGCTTGATCCTAGCGGTCACCGGGGAGCTGTTTTTT. Full variable domain (rest looked up from reference TRBV7-9 and TRBJ2-2): DTGVSQNPRHKITKRGQNVTFRCDPISEHNRLYWYRQTLGQGPEFLTYFQNEAQLEKSRLLSDRFSAERPKGSFSTLEIQRTEQGDSAMYLCASLILAVTGELFFGEGSRLTVL.

This chain uses TRBV19 with TRBJ2-5; D ambiguous. Trimming pared 7 bases from V and 4 bases from J, leaving 10 bases between. The CDR3 contains 12 residues. CDR1 is LNHDA, CDR2 SQIVND, per germline (reference sequence). CDR3 in DNA: TGTGCCAGTAAGAGCCAGGCAGAGACCCAGTACTTC. Encoded protein: CASKSQAETQYF.

CDR3 amino acids: CASSQVTRGGRETQYF. Written as DNA, the CDR3 is TGCGCCAGCAGCCAAGTGACGCGGGGGGGCCGAGAGACCCAGTACTTC. The V call is TRBV4-1, the J call TRBJ2-5, with 9 bases fitting TRBD2. V lost 1 base to trimming and J lost 4 bases; unmatched junction nucleotides: 7. CDR3 length: 16 amino acids. CDR1 is MGHRA, CDR2 YSYEKL, per germline.

V and J are TRBV5-6 and TRBJ2-5; 9 bases fit TRBD1. The J call could be wrong; TRBJ2-7 is a better fit for the DNA end. CDR1 SGHDT and CDR2 YYEEEE come from the germline V gene. The CDR3 contains 15 residues. As DNA, the CDR3 is TGTGCCAGCAGCTCCGGACAGGGGATCTCCTACGAGCAGTACTTC. Translated: CASSSGQGISYEQYF.

This clone was seen a single time. The chain couples TRBV4-1 to TRBJ1-5, with 7 bases fitting TRBD1. The CDR3 totals 14 residues. CDR1 and CDR2 from the germline V gene are MGHRA and YSYEKL. The V gene end was trimmed by 5 bases and the J gene end by 7 bases; junction bases not matched to a gene: 8. The DNA of the CDR3 is TGCGCCAGCAGCGGCTCAGGGGGAATGCAGCCCCAGCATTTT. As protein: CASSGSGGMQPQHF.

This clone has more than one count but fewer than ten. The J gene is TRBJ2-7, the V gene TRBV11-2; 10 bases line up with TRBD2. Trimming cost V 0 bases and J 2 bases; bases outside gene matches: 1. Germline assignment: CDR1 SGHAT and CDR2 FQNNGV. The CDR3 consists of 15 residues. The chain's CDR3 is CASSLELAGPYEQYF. In nucleotides, the CDR3 is TGTGCCAGCAGCTTAGAACTAGCGGGACCCTACGAGCAGTACTTC.

The V call is TRBV27, the J call TRBJ1-6; TRBD1 agrees at 7 bases. Germline V lookup: CDR1 MNHEY, CDR2 SMNVEV (reference sequence). J was trimmed by 6 bases and V by 9 bases; bases with no gene match: 11. The CDR3 extends over 15 amino acids. The CDR3 loop reads CASTRLTGTNSPLHF. CDR3 coding DNA: TGTGCCAGTACCCGGTTGACAGGGACTAATTCACCCCTCCACTTT.

This chain links TRBV7-6 with TRBJ2-2, with TRBD1 identical over 7 bases. J gave up 0 bases and V 3 bases, and 7 bases lay outside the gene matches. CDR3 size: 17 residues. The germline V gene has CDR1 SGHVS and CDR2 FNYEAQ. CDR3 DNA: TGTGCCAGCAGCTTTCGCCTCAGGGGGTCGAACACCGGGGAGCTGTTTTTT. It translates to CASSFRLRGSNTGELFF.

This sequence joins TRBV6-6 and TRBJ2-2; weak D call: TRBD1 (5 bases). CDR3 length equals 14 residues. V dropped 2 bases and J dropped 5 bases, with 9 bases sitting between them. The V gene's germline CDR1 is MNHNY and CDR2 SVGAGI (reference sequence). CDR3 nucleotide sequence: TGTGCCAGCAGTTACGTTTCAGGGACCGGGGAGCTGTTTTTT. Amino acids: CASSYVSGTGELFF.

The J gene is TRBJ2-7, the V gene TRBV7-2, with a weak D call TRBD1 (5 bases). The CDR3 sequence is 13 residues long. Germline V gene data show CDR1 as SGHTA and CDR2 as FQGNSA. Trimming stripped 5 bases from V and 3 bases from J, with 11 bases between. DNA for the CDR3: TGTGCCAGCAGCCTGGGGCAGAACTACGAGCAGTACTTC. Its translation is CASSLGQNYEQYF.

The chain employs TRBV5-1 and TRBJ1-1, with 9 bases identical to TRBD1. Germline trimming cut 4 bases from V and 8 bases from J; bases unmatched to any gene: 9. The CDR3 is made up of 14 amino acids. Germline V gene sequence: CDR1 SGHRS, CDR2 YFSETQ. Here the CDR3 DNA reads TGCGCCAGCAGCCCAGGACAGGGGCTTTACGAAGCTTTCTTT. It codes for CASSPGQGLYEAFF.

The V and J genes are TRBV4-3 and TRBJ2-4, with TRBD1 identical over 8 bases. Germline V gene sequence: CDR1 LGHNA, CDR2 YSLEER. Trimming at V came to 1 base and at J to 9 bases, leaving 5 bases not matched to a gene. The CDR3 is 14 residues long. CDR3 in amino acids: CASSQGQGAGIQYF. CDR3 in DNA: TGCGCCAGCAGCCAAGGCCAGGGGGCGGGCATTCAGTACTTC.

The chain links TRBV7-2 to TRBJ1-3; D is uncertain. CDR1 SGHTA and CDR2 FQGNSA come from the germline V gene. The CDR3 has 16 residues. Trimming removed 3 bases from V and 0 bases from J, with 12 bases in between. The CDR3: CASSLRLSASGNTIYF. In DNA, the CDR3 is TGTGCCAGCAGCTTGAGACTGTCCGCCTCTGGAAACACCATATATTTT.

V usage is TRBV19 and J usage is TRBJ2-7; D may be TRBD1 (5 bases). This CDR3 contains 14 residues. V was shortened by 4 bases and J by 6 bases, with 16 bases between the two germline ends. CDR1 LNHDA and CDR2 SQIVND come from the germline V gene (reference sequence). Here the CDR3 reads CASSNSGRRVEQYF. In nucleotides, the CDR3 is TGTGCCAGTAGTAATAGTGGTCGCAGGGTCGAGCAGTACTTC.

The chain uses TRBV18 and TRBJ1-1, with D perhaps TRBD1 (6 bases). V was shortened by 4 bases and J by 5 bases, with 14 bases between the two germline ends. The CDR3 has 14 amino acids. Per germline, CDR1 KGHSH and CDR2 LQKENI. CDR3 in amino acids: CASSQDKGVTEAFF. Here the CDR3 DNA reads TGTGCCAGCTCACAGGATAAGGGGGTTACTGAAGCTTTCTTT.

This clone was found once. The V gene is TRBV6-5, the J gene TRBJ1-5, with TRBD1 matching over 7 bases. The CDR3 length is 15 residues. J lost 6 bases, V lost 2 bases, and 7 bases had no gene match. CDR1 is MNHEY, CDR2 SVGAGI, per germline. CDR3 residues: CASSYKGTAGQPQHF. DNA for the CDR3: TGTGCCAGCAGTTACAAGGGGACAGCCGGTCAGCCCCAGCATTTT.

The chain links TRBV6-1 to TRBJ2-7; 11 nucleotides align to TRBD2. The CDR3 consists of 16 residues. V lost 2 bases, J lost 0 bases, and 3 bases stayed unmatched. Germline values: CDR1 MNHNS, CDR2 SASEGT. The CDR3 region is CASSEIAGGSSYEQYF. In DNA form, the CDR3 reads TGTGCCAGCAGTGAAATAGCGGGGGGGAGCTCCTACGAGCAGTACTTC.

This sequence joins TRBV7-2 and TRBJ1-4, with TRBD1 identical over 9 bases. The ends lost 6 bases at V and 3 bases at J; junction bases unmatched: 2. Germline-derived CDR1 and CDR2 are SGHTA and FQGNSA. This CDR3 has 14 residues. The CDR3 is CASRRDRANEKLFF. The CDR3 bases are TGTGCCAGCAGAAGGGACAGGGCTAATGAAAAACTGTTTTTT.

The chain uses TRBV5-1 and TRBJ2-5, with TRBD2 matching over 11 bases. The CDR3 is made up of 14 amino acids. The V gene end was trimmed by 4 bases and the J gene end by 4 bases; junction bases not matched to a gene: 3. Germline V lookup: CDR1 SGHRS, CDR2 YFSETQ. CDR3 loop: CASSAGTSGETQYF. The CDR3 region has the DNA TGCGCCAGCAGCGCGGGGACTAGCGGAGAGACCCAGTACTTC.

V gene TRBV5-1 combines with J gene TRBJ2-3, with TRBD1 identical over 12 bases. The CDR3 spans 17 residues. Germline V CDR1 and CDR2: SGHRS, YFSETQ. V lost 4 bases, J lost 5 bases, and 11 bases stayed unmatched. The CDR3 loop is CASSRTGGTGGQDTQYF. The CDR3 bases are TGCGCCAGCAGCCGCACTGGTGGGACAGGGGGCCAAGATACGCAGTATTTT.

The chain carries TRBV28 and TRBJ1-2; D gene unclear. V gave up 2 bases and J gave up 0 bases, with 7 bases separating them. Germline V gene sequence: CDR1 MDHEN, CDR2 SYDVKM. CDR3 length: 14 amino acids. CDR3 loop: CASSLLAANYGYTF. For the CDR3, the DNA is TGTGCCAGCAGTTTACTGGCAGCTAACTATGGCTACACCTTC.

This clone occurred a few times. The CDR3 protein is CASKPIALNTEAFF. DNA for the CDR3: TGTGCCAGTAAGCCTATCGCTCTGAACACTGAAGCTTTCTTT. V and J are TRBV19 and TRBJ1-1; the D is unclear. The ends were cut back, 7 bases at V and 0 bases at J, with 12 bases in the middle. The CDR3 totals 14 residues. CDR1 and CDR2 (germline): LNHDA, SQIVND (reference sequence).

This clone was recorded only once. This sequence joins TRBV6-6 and TRBJ1-2; 11 nucleotides match TRBD1. This CDR3 is built from 13 residues. The germline V gene has CDR1 MNHNY and CDR2 SVGAGI (reference sequence). Unmatched junction bases numbered 6, after V lost 7 bases and J lost 8 bases. The CDR3, as DNA: TGTGCCAGCATTATGGACAGGGGGCGAGGCTACACCTTC. It is translated as CASIMDRGRGYTF.

Only one count was recorded for this clone. The chain couples TRBV5-1 to TRBJ1-5, with D possibly being TRBD1 (6 bases). The ends were cut back, 4 bases at V and 0 bases at J, with 11 bases in the middle. This CDR3 has 15 amino acids. Germline V lookup: CDR1 SGHRS, CDR2 YFSETQ. The CDR3 nucleotides are TGCGCCAGCAGCCTCGGACAGAATAGCAATCAGCCCCAGCATTTT. Protein: CASSLGQNSNQPQHF.

The chain uses TRBV18 and TRBJ2-2, with TRBD2 matching 7 bases. There are 16 residues in the CDR3. J lost 1 base, V lost 0 bases, and 2 bases had no gene match. Germline CDR1 KGHSH, CDR2 LQKENI. The CDR3 DNA reads TGTGCCAGCTCACCACCGGGAGGGAGGAACACCGGGGAGCTGTTTTTT. Translating it yields CASSPPGGRNTGELFF.

The rearrangement links TRBV7-2 to TRBJ1-2; the match to TRBD1 covers 11 bases. The germline CDR1 and CDR2 sequences are SGHTA and FQGNSA. V lost 1 base and J lost 2; bases outside the gene matches: 0. CDR3 size: 15 residues. The CDR3: CASSLGTGGNYGYTF. In DNA, the CDR3 is TGTGCCAGCAGCTTAGGGACAGGGGGCAACTATGGCTACACCTTC.

This clone turned up a few times. This rearrangement joins TRBV5-1 to TRBJ1-1; perhaps TRBD1 as D (5 bases). Germline V lookup: CDR1 SGHRS, CDR2 YFSETQ. With 7 bases removed from V and 0 bases from J, the gap between germline ends came to 13 bases. The CDR3 consists of 14 residues. CDR3 DNA sequence: TGCGCCAGCGCCTCGGGGGGACTGAACACTGAAGCTTTCTTT. Translating it yields CASASGGLNTEAFF.